The clone carrying this T cell receptor (beta chain) was found a few times. Its antigen is unknown. Germline-derived CDR1 and CDR2 are LNHNV and YYDKDF (reference sequence). CDR3 length equals 15 residues. V was cut by 6 bases and J by 2 bases, with 14 bases left in between. The data were obtained in a study of T cells in Graves' hyperthyroidism and ophthalmopathy. Across the study: Peripheral blood was acquired at first diagnosis, ahead of any therapy whatsoever.

Diagnoses were established using clinical symptoms, serum thyroxine and TRAb, thyroid ultrasound and orbital computed tomography. PBMCs came from more than 9.5 ml fresh peripheral blood. TCR beta CDR3 region amplification was performed from RNA transcripts. The study used the HTBI primer set for a first-round RT-PCR of the TCR CDR3. In TCRdb, the multiplex PCR reads were re-called with MiXCR into one record per CDR3 protein. The repertoire holds a few hundred thousand distinct CDR3 sequences, with approximately 16% as singletons. Study-wide results and caveats: Most thyroid-expanded clonotypes above 0.001 were also found in blood.

This TCR derives from a woman in her forties or fifties with Graves' hyperthyroidism that later progressed to Graves' ophthalmopathy. The chain links TRBV15 to TRBJ1-5; D unclear. The sample taken for sequencing was blood. The CDR3 nucleotides read TGTGCCACCAGGCTAGGGTGGCAAGGCAATCAGCCCCAGCATTTT. Translated, it gives CATRLGWQGNQPQHF.